This T cell receptor beta chain was sequenced in a study of blood T cell repertoires in COVID-19. Whole-study context: PBMCs, B-cell-depleted T cells, or T cells were the source of the cDNA or gDNA that made up the material.

Germline V gives CDR1 MGHRA, CDR2 YSYEKL. V was trimmed by 1 base and J by 6 bases, leaving 10 bases between them. The CDR3 contains 14 residues. Original handling: Reference gene primer amplification yielded estimated nucleated cell counts. Produced via immunoSEQ multiplex PCR; TCRdb's table is partial and in-frame only. Clonal size and the V and J genes are those of that table, whereas D and trimming came from the DNA. The top ten hold 8.6% of the sample, which has 140,000 or so clones, 79% seen once. This clone has just one count. Sequencing input: peripheral blood. The origin of this receptor is a man aged 50-59 years with active or convalescent COVID-19. The rearrangement links TRBV4-1 to TRBJ1-5; TRBD1 might be the D (5 bases). CDR3 DNA: TGCGCCAGCAGCCAAGTCGGGGGGAGTCAGCCCCAGCATTTT. It yields the protein CASSQVGGSQPQHF.